The subject of this entry is one TCR beta chain. Its antigen remains unidentified. This sample stems from a study of Graves' ophthalmopathy and Graves' hyperthyroidism. The length of the CDR3 is 17 residues. Germline V gene data show CDR1 as DFQATT and CDR2 as SNEGSKA (reference sequence). With 5 bases clipped from V and 7 bases from J, the junction kept 13 bases outside the gene matches. The authors amplified TCR beta CDR3 regions, and they did so from RNA transcripts for repertoire sequencing. HTBI primers were used in a first-round RT-PCR, which preceded a second-round multiplex PCR. TCRdb re-called the multiplex PCR reads through MiXCR, storing one row per CDR3 protein. Counted here are more than 550,000 distinct CDR3 sequences, about 38% occurring once; the ten biggest clones make up more than 3%. Overall study results and limits: Blood repertoires reportedly contained most expanded thyroid clonotypes above 0.001 frequency. Both a roughly 65% sensitivity and an approximately 76% specificity characterized the model's predictions of ophthalmopathy progression. Using 13 signatures, a model distinguished ophthalmopathy from stable hyperthyroidism, reaching about 89% sensitivity and around 81% specificity.

The diagnosis was founded upon clinical symptoms, serum thyroxine, TRAb, thyroid ultrasound and orbital computed tomography. The origin of this receptor is an adult man with Graves' ophthalmopathy. Sequencing was done on a sample of peripheral blood. The V and J genes are TRBV20-1 and TRBJ1-6; 11 positions agree with TRBD1. The CDR3 protein is CSARTSGTGGGNSPLHF. For the CDR3, the DNA is TGCAGTGCTCGGACTAGCGGGACAGGGGGTGGGAATTCACCCCTCCACTTT.